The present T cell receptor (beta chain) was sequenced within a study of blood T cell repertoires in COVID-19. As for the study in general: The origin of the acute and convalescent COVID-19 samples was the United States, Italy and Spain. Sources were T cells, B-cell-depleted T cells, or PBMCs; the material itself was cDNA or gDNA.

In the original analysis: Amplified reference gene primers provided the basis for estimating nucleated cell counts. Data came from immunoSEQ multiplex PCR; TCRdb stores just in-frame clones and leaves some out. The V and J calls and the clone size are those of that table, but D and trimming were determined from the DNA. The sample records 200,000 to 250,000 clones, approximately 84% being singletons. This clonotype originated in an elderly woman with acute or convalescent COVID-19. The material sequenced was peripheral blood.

CDR3 DNA sequence: TGCGCCAGCAGCTTGGCCCTACTACTGACAGATACGCAGTATTTT. Translating gives CASSLALLLTDTQYF. V is TRBV5-1 and J is TRBJ2-3; D unclear. V dropped 0 bases and J dropped 3 bases, with 11 bases sitting between them. This CDR3 comprises 15 residues. Germline-derived CDR1 and CDR2 are SGHRS and YFSETQ.